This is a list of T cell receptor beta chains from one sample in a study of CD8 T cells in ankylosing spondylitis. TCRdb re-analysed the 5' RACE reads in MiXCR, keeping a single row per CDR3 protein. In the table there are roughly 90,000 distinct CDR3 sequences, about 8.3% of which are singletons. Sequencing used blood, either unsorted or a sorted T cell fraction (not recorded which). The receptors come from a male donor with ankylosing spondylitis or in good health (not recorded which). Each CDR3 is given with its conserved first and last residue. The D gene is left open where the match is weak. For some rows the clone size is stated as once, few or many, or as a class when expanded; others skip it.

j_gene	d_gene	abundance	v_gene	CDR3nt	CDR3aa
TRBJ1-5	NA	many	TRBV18	TGTGCCAGCTCAGGCCAAGGGGGCAATCAGCCCCAGCATTTT	CASSGQGGNQPQHF
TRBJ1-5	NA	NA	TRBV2	TGTGCCAGCAGTGTAGGCCTTCATAGCAATCAGCCCCAGCATTTT	CASSVGLHSNQPQHF
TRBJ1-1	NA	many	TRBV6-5	TGTGCCAGCAGTTACGGCTTTCGGGCTTTCTTT	CASSYGFRAFF
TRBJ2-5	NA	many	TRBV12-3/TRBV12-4	TGTGCCAGCAGAAAACAGGGTTTCCAAGAGACCCAGTACTTC	CASRKQGFQETQYF
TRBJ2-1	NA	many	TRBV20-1	TGCAGTGCCCTGTCCCTGTTCTATTACAATGAGCAGTTCTTC	CSALSLFYYNEQFF
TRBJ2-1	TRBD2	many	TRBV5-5	TGTGCCAGCAGCTCCGGGACTAGCACCTACAATGAGCAGTTCTTC	CASSSGTSTYNEQFF
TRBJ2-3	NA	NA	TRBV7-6	TGTGCCAGCAAAGTAACCCGGCAGATCACAGATACGCAGTATTTT	CASKVTRQITDTQYF
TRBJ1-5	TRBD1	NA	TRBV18	TGTGCATCAGGGGGCAGGGAGAATCAGCCCCAGCATTTT	CASGGRENQPQHF
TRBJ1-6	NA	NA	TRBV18	TGTGCCAGCTCTTCCCACCATGTATATAATTCACCCCTCCACTTT	CASSSHHVYNSPLHF
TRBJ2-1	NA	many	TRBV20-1	TGCAGTGCTAGGGGGCTCCGGGGGGCCAGCTCCTACAATGAGCAGTTCTTC	CSARGLRGASSYNEQFF
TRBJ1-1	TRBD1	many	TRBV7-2	TGTGCCAGCAGCCCCGGGACAGGGGGCGCAAGCACTGAAGCTTTCTTT	CASSPGTGGASTEAFF
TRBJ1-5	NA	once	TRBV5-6	TGTGCCAGCAGCATTGCCCCTTTTAGCAATCAGCCCCAGCATTTT	CASSIAPFSNQPQHF
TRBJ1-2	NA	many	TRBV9	TGTGCCAGCAGCTTACCTTGGGAGGGTAGCTATGGCTACACCTTC	CASSLPWEGSYGYTF